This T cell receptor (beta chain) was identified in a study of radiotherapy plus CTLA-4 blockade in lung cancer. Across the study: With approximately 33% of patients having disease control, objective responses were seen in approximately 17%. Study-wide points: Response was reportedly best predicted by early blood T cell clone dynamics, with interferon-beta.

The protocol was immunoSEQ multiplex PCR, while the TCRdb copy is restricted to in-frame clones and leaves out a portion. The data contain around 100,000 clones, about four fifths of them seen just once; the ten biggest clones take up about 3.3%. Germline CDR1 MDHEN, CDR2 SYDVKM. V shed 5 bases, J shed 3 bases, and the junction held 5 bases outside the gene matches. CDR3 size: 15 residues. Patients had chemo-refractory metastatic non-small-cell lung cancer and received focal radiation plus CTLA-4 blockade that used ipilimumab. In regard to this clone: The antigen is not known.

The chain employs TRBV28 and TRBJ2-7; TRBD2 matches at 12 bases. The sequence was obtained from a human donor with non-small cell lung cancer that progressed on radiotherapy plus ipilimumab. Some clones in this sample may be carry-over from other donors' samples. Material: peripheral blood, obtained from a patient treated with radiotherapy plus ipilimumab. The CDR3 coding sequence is TGTGCCAGCAGTATTGGACTAGCGGGGATCTACGAGCAGTACTTC. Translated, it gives CASSIGLAGIYEQYF.